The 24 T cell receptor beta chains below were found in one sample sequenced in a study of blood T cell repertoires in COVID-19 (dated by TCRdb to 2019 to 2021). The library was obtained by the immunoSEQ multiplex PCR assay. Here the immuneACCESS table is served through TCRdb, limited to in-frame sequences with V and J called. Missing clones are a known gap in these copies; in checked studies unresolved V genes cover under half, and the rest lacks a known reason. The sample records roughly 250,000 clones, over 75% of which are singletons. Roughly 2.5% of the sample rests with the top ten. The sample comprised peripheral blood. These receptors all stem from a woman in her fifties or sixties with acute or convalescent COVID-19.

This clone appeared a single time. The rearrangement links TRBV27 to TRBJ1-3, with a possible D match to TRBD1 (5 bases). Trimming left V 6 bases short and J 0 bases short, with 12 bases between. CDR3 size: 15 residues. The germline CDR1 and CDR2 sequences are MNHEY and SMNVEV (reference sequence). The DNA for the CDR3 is TGTGCCAGCAGCCTCGTAAGGGGCTCTGGAAACACCATATATTTT. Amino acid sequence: CASSLVRGSGNTIYF.

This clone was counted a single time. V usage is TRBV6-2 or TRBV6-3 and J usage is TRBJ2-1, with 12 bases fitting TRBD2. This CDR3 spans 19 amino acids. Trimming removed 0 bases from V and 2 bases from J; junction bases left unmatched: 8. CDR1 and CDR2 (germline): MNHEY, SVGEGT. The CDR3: CASSYSTSGSRRTYNEQFF. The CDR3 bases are TGTGCCAGCAGTTACTCGACTAGCGGGAGCCGAAGGACCTACAATGAGCAGTTCTTC.

In nucleotides, the CDR3 is TGTGCCAGCTCACCAGGGACATCTGGGGCCAACGTCCTGACTTTC. It translates to CASSPGTSGANVLTF. The rearrangement links TRBV18 to TRBJ2-6; a weak D match, TRBD1 (6 bases). The V and J ends lost 2 bases and 1 base respectively, with 6 bases between them. Germline V CDR1 and CDR2: KGHSH, LQKENI. CDR3 size: 15 residues. Full variable domain (missing parts from reference TRBV18 and TRBJ2-6): NAGVMQNPRHLVRRRGQEARLRCSPMKGHSHVYWYRQLPEEGLKFMVYLQKENIIDESGMPKERFSAEFPKEGPSILRIQQVVRGDSAAYFCASSPGTSGANVLTFGAGSRLTVL.

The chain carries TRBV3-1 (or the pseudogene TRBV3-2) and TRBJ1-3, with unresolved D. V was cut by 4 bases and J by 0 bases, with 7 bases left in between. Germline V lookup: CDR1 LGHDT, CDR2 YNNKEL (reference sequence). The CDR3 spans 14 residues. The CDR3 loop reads CASSPVVSGNTIYF. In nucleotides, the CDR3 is TGTGCCAGCAGCCCAGTCGTCTCTGGAAACACCATATATTTT.

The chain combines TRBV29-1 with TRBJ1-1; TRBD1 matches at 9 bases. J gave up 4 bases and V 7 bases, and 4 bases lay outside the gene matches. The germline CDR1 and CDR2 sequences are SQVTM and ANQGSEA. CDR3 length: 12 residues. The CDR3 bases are TGCAGCGGCCGGACAGGGGCCACTGAAGCTTTCTTT. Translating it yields CSGRTGATEAFF.

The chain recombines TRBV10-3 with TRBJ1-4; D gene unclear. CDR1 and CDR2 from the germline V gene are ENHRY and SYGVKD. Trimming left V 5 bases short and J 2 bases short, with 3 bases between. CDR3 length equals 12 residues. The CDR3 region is CAISPTNEKLFF. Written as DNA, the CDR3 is TGTGCCATCAGTCCGACTAATGAAAAACTGTTTTTT.

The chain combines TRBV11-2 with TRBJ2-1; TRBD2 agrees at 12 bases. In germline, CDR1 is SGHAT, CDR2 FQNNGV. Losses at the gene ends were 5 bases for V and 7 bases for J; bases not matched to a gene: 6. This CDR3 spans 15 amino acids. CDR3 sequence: CASSPSGRARNEQFF. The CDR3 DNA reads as TGTGCCAGCAGCCCTAGCGGGAGGGCCCGAAATGAGCAGTTCTTC.

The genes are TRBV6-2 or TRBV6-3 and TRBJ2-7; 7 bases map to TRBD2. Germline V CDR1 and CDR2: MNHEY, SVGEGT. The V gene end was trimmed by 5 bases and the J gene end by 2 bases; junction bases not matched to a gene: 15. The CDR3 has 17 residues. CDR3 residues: CASSPSQTSTKAYEQYF. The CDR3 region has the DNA TGTGCCAGCAGTCCCTCCCAGACTAGCACCAAGGCCTACGAGCAGTACTTC.

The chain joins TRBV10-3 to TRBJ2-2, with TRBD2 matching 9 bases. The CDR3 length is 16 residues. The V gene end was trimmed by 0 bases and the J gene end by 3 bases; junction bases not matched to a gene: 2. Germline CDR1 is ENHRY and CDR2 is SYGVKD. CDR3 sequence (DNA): TGTGCCATCAGTGAGTCGGGACTAGCTCACACCGGGGAGCTGTTTTTT. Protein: CAISESGLAHTGELFF.

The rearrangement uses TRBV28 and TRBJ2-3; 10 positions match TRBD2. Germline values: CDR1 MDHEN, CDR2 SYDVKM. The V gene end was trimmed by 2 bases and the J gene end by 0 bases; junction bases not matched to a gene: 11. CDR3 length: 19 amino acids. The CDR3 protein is CASSLGGWTSGSSTDTQYF. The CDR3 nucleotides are TGTGCCAGCAGTTTAGGGGGGTGGACTAGCGGATCTAGCACAGATACGCAGTATTTT.

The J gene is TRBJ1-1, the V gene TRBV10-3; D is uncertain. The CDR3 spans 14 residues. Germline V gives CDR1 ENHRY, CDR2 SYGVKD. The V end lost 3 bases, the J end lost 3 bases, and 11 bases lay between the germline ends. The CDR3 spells CAISEEGADTEAFF. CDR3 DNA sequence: TGTGCCATCAGTGAAGAGGGCGCGGACACTGAAGCTTTCTTT.

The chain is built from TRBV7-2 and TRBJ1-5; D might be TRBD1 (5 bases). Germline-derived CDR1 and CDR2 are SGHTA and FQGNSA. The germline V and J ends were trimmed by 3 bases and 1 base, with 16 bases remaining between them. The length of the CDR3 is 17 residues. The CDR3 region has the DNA TGTGCCAGCAGCTTTTTTCAGGGAAGTGGCAGCAATCAGCCCCAGCATTTT. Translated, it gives CASSFFQGSGSNQPQHF.

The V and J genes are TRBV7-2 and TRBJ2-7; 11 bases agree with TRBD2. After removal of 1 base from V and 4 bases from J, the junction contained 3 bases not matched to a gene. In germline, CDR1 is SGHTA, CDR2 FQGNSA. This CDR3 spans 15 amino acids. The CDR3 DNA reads TGTGCCAGCAGCTTAGAACTAGCGGGAGAGTACGAGCAGTACTTC. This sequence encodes CASSLELAGEYEQYF.

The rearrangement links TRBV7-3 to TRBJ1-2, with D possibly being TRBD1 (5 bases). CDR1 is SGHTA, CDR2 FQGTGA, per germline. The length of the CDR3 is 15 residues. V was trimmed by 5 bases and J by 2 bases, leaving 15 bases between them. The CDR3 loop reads CASSPDGGYNYGYTF. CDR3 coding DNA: TGTGCCAGCAGCCCAGACGGGGGATACAACTATGGCTACACCTTC.

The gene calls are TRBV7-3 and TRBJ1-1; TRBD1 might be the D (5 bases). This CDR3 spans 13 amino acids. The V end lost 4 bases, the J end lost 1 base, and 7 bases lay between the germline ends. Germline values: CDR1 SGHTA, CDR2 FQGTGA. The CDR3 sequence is CASSWTPNTEAFF. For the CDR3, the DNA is TGTGCCAGCAGCTGGACACCGAACACTGAAGCTTTCTTT.

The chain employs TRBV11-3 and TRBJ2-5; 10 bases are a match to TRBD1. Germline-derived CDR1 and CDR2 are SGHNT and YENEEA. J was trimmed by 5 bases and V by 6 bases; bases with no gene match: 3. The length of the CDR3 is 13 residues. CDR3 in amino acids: CASSQTGGETQYF. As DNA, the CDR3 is TGTGCCAGCAGTCAGACAGGGGGCGAGACCCAGTACTTC.

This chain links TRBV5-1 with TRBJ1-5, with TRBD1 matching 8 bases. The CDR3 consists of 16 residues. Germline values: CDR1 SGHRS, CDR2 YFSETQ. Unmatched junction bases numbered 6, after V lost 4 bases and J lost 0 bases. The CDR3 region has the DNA TGCGCCAGCAGCCTAGGACAGGGTACTAGCAATCAGCCCCAGCATTTT. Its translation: CASSLGQGTSNQPQHF. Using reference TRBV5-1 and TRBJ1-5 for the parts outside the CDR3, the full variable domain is KAGVTQTPRYLIKTRGQQVTLSCSPISGHRSVSWYQQTPGQGLQFLFEYFSETQRNKGNFPGRFSGRQFSNSRSEMNVSTLELGDSALYLCASSLGQGTSNQPQHFGDGTRLSIL.

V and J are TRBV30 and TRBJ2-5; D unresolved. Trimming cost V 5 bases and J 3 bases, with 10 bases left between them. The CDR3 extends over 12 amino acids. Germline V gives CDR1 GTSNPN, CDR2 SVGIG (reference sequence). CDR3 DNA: TGTGCCTGGGGCTCTCGGGAAGAGACCCAGTACTTC. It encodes CAWGSREETQYF.

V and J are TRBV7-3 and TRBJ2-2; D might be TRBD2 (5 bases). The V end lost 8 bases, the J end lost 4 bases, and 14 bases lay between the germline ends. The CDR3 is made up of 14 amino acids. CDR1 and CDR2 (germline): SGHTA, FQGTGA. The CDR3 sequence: CASSGSSGTGELFF. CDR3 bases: TGTGCCAGCTCGGGGAGTTCGGGCACCGGGGAGCTGTTTTTT.

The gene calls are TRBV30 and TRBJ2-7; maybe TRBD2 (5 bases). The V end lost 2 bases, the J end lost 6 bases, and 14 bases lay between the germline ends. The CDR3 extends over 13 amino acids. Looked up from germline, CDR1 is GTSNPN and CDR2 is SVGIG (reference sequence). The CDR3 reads CAWSRGQAGEQYF. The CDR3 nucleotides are TGTGCCTGGAGTAGAGGGCAGGCGGGCGAGCAGTACTTC. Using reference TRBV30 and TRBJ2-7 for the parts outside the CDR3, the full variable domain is SQTIHQWPATLVQPVGSPLSLECTVEGTSNPNLYWYRQAAGRGLQLLFYSVGIGQISSEVPQNLSASRPQDRQFILSSKKLLLSDSGFYLCAWSRGQAGEQYFGPGTRLTVT.

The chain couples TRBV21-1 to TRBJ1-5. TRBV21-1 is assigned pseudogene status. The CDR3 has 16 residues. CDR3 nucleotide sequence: TGTGCCAGCAGCAAAGTTAGTCGGGATAGCAATCAGCCCCAGCATTTT. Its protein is CASSKVSRDSNQPQHF.

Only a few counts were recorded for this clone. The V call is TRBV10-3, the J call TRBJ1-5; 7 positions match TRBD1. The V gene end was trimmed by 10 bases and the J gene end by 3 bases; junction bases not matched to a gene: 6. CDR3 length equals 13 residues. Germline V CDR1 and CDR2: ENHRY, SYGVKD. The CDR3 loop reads CATRTGPNQPQHF. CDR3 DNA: TGTGCCACCAGGACAGGCCCCAATCAGCCCCAGCATTTT.

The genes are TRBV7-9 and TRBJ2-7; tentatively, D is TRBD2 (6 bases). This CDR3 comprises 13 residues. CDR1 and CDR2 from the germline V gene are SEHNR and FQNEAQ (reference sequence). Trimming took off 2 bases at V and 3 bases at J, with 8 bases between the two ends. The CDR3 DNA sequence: TGTGCCAGCAGCTTACCGGGGGACTACGAGCAGTACTTC. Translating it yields CASSLPGDYEQYF. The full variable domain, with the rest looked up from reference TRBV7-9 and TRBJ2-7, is DTGVSQNPRHKITKRGQNVTFRCDPISEHNRLYWYRQTLGQGPEFLTYFQNEAQLEKSRLLSDRFSAERPKGSFSTLEIQRTEQGDSAMYLCASSLPGDYEQYFGPGTRLTVT.

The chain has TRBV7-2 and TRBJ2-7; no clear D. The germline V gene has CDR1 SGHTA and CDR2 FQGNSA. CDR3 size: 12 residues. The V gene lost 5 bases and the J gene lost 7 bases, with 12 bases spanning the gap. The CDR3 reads CASSIPRLEQYF. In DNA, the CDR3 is TGTGCCAGCAGCATTCCTAGATTGGAGCAGTACTTC.